These 10 T cell receptor beta chains share one sample of origin, sequenced in a study of shared clonotypes between healthy human individuals. Profiled with immunoSEQ multiplex PCR; TCRdb holds only in-frame clones, not every one. This sample carries about 2.4 million clones, over 85% of them seen once, and the ten largest clones take 0.35% to 0.45%. Sequencing was done on a sample of naive CD4+ T cells from PBMCs. Described subset: CD45RA+ positively selected. The receptors derive from a man younger than 35 in good health. Some clones in this sample may be carry-over from other donors' samples.

This chain joins TRBV10-3 and TRBJ2-5; D is possibly TRBD2 (6 bases). Per germline, CDR1 ENHRY and CDR2 SYGVKD. V gave up 6 bases and J gave up 4 bases, with 12 bases separating them. CDR3 length: 13 residues. The chain's CDR3 is CAISPMGGETQYF. The CDR3 DNA reads TGTGCCATCAGCCCCATGGGGGGAGAGACCCAGTACTTC.

The chain carries TRBV5-1 and TRBJ1-2; D perhaps matches TRBD1 (6 bases). Between the trimmed V and J ends, which lost 4 bases and 7 bases, there was a span of 20 bases. Germline loops: CDR1 SGHRS, CDR2 YFSETQ. CDR3 length: 15 residues. In DNA, the CDR3 is TGCGCCAGCAGCCCGGGGTGGCCAGGGGAGATTGGCTACACCTTC. This gives the protein CASSPGWPGEIGYTF.

The V call is TRBV5-6, the J call TRBJ1-5; 10 bases agree with TRBD1. The CDR3 runs 17 residues. The ends lost 4 bases at V and 5 bases at J; junction bases unmatched: 12. Germline loops: CDR1 SGHDT, CDR2 YYEEEE. The DNA of the CDR3 is TGTGCCAGCAGCAGAAGGACAGGGGGTGGTAATGATCAGCCCCAGCATTTT. It specifies CASSRRTGGGNDQPQHF.

The chain recombines TRBV4-3 with TRBJ2-1, with D unclear. V lost 1 base and J 15 bases, leaving 10 bases between the germline ends. Germline V gene sequence: CDR1 LGHNA, CDR2 YSLEER. The CDR3 is 11 residues long. CDR3 nucleotide sequence: TGCGCCAGCAGCCAAGGTGGCGTTCGGTTCTTC. Encoded protein: CASSQGGVRFF.

The chain is built from TRBV5-1 and TRBJ2-1, with 12 bases aligning to TRBD2. Germline loops: CDR1 SGHRS, CDR2 YFSETQ. The CDR3 spans 17 residues. Trimming at V came to 4 bases and at J to 0 bases, leaving 5 bases not matched to a gene. CDR3 amino acids: CASSLTTSGSSYNEQFF. For the CDR3, the DNA is TGCGCCAGCAGCCTGACGACTAGCGGGAGCTCCTACAATGAGCAGTTCTTC.

This sequence joins TRBV7-3 and TRBJ2-7; 9 nucleotides match TRBD2. V gave up 0 bases and J gave up 6 bases; unmatched junction bases: 3. Germline V gives CDR1 SGHTA, CDR2 FQGTGA. The CDR3 consists of 14 residues. For the CDR3, the DNA is TGTGCCAGCAGCTTAACTAGCGGGAGTAGCGAGCAGTACTTC. As protein: CASSLTSGSSEQYF.

The genes are TRBV7-9 and TRBJ1-1; possibly TRBD1 for D (5 bases). The CDR3 covers 16 residues. V was trimmed by 9 bases and J by 4 bases, leaving 24 bases between them. Germline V gene lookup returns CDR1 SEHNR and CDR2 FQNEAQ (reference sequence). CDR3 coding DNA: TGTGCCAGTAGAGGGGCTGGAGGCTTGGATCTCACTGAAGCTTTCTTT. Protein: CASRGAGGLDLTEAFF.

The chain employs TRBV28 and TRBJ2-2; TRBD2 matches at 8 bases. Germline lookup yields CDR1 MDHEN and CDR2 SYDVKM. V was pared by 5 bases and J by 0 bases, with 5 bases of the junction left unmatched. The CDR3 totals 16 residues. CDR3 sequence reads: CASSQREWTNTGELFF. The CDR3 region has the DNA TGTGCCAGCAGTCAGCGGGAGTGGACGAACACCGGGGAGCTGTTTTTT.

The table lists this clone with a count of one. The V call is TRBV11-2, the J call TRBJ2-2, with TRBD1 matching over 10 bases. After removal of 3 bases from V and 2 bases from J, the junction contained 3 bases not matched to a gene. Germline CDR1 is SGHAT and CDR2 is FQNNGV. The CDR3 runs 16 residues. CDR3 residues: CASSLGQGINTGELFF. Here the CDR3 DNA reads TGTGCCAGCAGCTTGGGACAGGGGATAAACACCGGGGAGCTGTTTTTT.

About this clone itself: The sample has other DNA sequences that encode this CDR3 too. V usage is TRBV4-1 and J usage is TRBJ2-5; a possible D gene is TRBD2 (5 bases). Germline-derived CDR1 and CDR2 are MGHRA and YSYEKL. V gave up 6 bases and J gave up 4 bases, with 12 bases separating them. This CDR3 is 13 amino acids long. The CDR3 reads CASSRGPLETQYF. Here the CDR3 DNA reads TGCGCCAGCAGTCGGGGTCCTCTAGAGACCCAGTACTTC.